One T cell receptor (beta chain) is described in this entry. Its cognate antigen is unknown. One end of the junction varies from germline; a read error may be responsible. PCR primers comprised 60 Vbeta and 13 Jbeta primers. Sequenced by immunoSEQ multiplex PCR; TCRdb stores in-frame clones only, minus some. The sample holds some 50,000 clones, about 72% seen once. This sample was included in a study of cytomegalovirus exposure and HLA in healthy donors. Study results and limitations: Information on immune exposure was restricted to one variable (CMV serostatus). Sequencing depth roughly uniform across donors was assumed in presence/absence analyses.

This CDR3 region has 16 residues. Germline CDR1 reads SEHNR; CDR2 reads FQNEAQ (reference sequence). This rearrangement joins TRBV7-9 to TRBJ2-1; the D gene is possibly TRBD2 (5 bases). The clonotype was recovered from a man aged 30-40 years in good health and CMV-seronegative. Material: PBMCs. The DNA for the CDR3 is TGTGCCAGCAGCTTAGTCGTGGGAGCCTCCTTCAATGAGCAGTTCTTC. Translating it yields CASSLVVGASFNEQFF.